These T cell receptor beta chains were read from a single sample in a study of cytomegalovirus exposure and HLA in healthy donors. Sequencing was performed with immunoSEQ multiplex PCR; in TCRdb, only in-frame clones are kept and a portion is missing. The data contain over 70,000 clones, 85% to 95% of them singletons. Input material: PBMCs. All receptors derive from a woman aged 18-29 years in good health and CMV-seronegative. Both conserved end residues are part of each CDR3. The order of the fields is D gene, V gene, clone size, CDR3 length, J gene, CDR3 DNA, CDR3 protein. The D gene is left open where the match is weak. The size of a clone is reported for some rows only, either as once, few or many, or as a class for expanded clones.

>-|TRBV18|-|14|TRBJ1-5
TGTGCCAGCTCACTGTCGAGATCTGAGGGACCCCAGCATTTT
CASSLSRSEGPQHF
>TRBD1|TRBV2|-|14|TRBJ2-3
TGTGCCAGCAGCCAGAGGACAGGGGCAGATACGCAGTATTTT
CASSQRTGADTQYF
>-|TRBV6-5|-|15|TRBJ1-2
TGTGCCAGCAGTTACTCGAATAGGGGCAACTATGGCTACACCTTC
CASSYSNRGNYGYTF
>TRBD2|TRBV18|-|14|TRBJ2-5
TGTGCCAGCTCACCTTTCCGGGGGGATGAGACCCAGTACTTC
CASSPFRGDETQYF
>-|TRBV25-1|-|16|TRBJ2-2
TGTGCCAGCAGTGAATATGGAGGGACGAACACCGGGGAGCTGTTTTTT
CASSEYGGTNTGELFF
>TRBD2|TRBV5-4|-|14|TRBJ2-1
TGTGCCAGCAGAAGGGACGGGGGGTACAATGAGCAGTTCTTC
CASRRDGGYNEQFF
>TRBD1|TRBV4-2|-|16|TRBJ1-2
TGTGCCAGCAGCCAAGATAGACAGGGGGCCAACTATGGCTACACCTTC
CASSQDRQGANYGYTF
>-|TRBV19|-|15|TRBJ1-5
TGTGCCAGTAGAACGACTTTTGGGAGCAATCAGCCCCAGCATTTT
CASRTTFGSNQPQHF
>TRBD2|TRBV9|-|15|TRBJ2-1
TGTGCCAGCAGTTTAACTAGCGGGGGGCGGAATGAGCAGTTCTTC
CASSLTSGGRNEQFF
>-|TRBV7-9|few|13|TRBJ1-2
TGTGCCAGCAGCCGCCTCGCGACTGATGGCTACACCTTC
CASSRLATDGYTF
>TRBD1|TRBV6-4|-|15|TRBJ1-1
TGTGCCAGCAGTGACTGGACGACAGGGGCCCCTGAAGCTTTCTTT
CASSDWTTGAPEAFF
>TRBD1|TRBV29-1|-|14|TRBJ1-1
TGCAGCGTTTTCCAGGGGGGAGGTAACACTGAAGCTTTCTTT
CSVFQGGGNTEAFF
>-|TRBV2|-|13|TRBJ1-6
TGTGCCAGCAGTGAGTACATGGTCTCACCCCTCCACTTT
CASSEYMVSPLHF
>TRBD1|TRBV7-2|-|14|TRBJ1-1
TGTGCCAGCAGCCTAACGACAGGGGATACTGAAGCTTTCTTT
CASSLTTGDTEAFF
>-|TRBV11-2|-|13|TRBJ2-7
TGTGCCAGCAGCTCAATCAGGGGTGGAGAGCAGTACTTC
CASSSIRGGEQYF
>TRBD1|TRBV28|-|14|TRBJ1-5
TGTGCCAGCAGTGAAGGGGGCGTATATCAGCCCCAGCATTTT
CASSEGGVYQPQHF
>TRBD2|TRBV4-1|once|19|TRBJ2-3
TGCGCCAGCAGCCAAGAATTAGCGGGGGGGGTCGCTGGCACAGATACGCAGTATTTT
CASSQELAGGVAGTDTQYF
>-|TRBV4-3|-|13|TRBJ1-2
TGCGCCAGCAGCCAAGATGGGGGGTATGGCTACACCTTC
CASSQDGGYGYTF
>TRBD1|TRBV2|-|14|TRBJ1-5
TGTGCCAGCAGTGGGACAGGGATGAATCAGCCCCAGCATTTT
CASSGTGMNQPQHF
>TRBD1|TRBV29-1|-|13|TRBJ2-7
TGCAGCGTTATTTGGGACAGGGTTGGGGAGCAGTACTTC
CSVIWDRVGEQYF
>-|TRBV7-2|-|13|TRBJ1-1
TGTGCCAGCAGCTTAGGAGCAATGGGGGGAGCTTTCTTT
CASSLGAMGGAFF
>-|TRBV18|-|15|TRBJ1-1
TGTGCCAGCTCACCACCGGGGCGGCCGAACACTGAAGCTTTCTTT
CASSPPGRPNTEAFF
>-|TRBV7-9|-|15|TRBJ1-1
TGTGCCAGCAGCTTAGGTGACAGGCGAAACACTGAAGCTTTCTTT
CASSLGDRRNTEAFF
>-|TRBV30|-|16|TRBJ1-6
TGTGCCTGGAGTTTGGCTACAGGGTTTCATAATTCACCCCTCCACTTT
CAWSLATGFHNSPLHF
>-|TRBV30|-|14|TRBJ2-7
TGTGCCGCTGAGGGGACTCCCGGCCTCTACGAGCAGTACTTC
CAAEGTPGLYEQYF
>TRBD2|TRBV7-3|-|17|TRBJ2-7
TGTGCCAGCAGCTTAGAGTTGCAGCGGGGGAGCTCCTACGAGCAGTACTTC
CASSLELQRGSSYEQYF
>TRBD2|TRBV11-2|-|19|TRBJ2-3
TGTGCCAGCAGCTCACCCCGGCTGCGGGGGGTACTTAGCACAGATACGCAGTATTTT
CASSSPRLRGVLSTDTQYF
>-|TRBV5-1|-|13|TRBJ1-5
TGCGCCAGCAGCTTGTATGAGGGTCAGCCCCAGCATTTT
CASSLYEGQPQHF
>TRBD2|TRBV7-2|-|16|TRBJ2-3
TGTGCCAGCAGCTTAGCCGGACTAGCGGGGGGAGGTACGCAGTATTTT
CASSLAGLAGGGTQYF
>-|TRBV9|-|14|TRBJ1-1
TGTGCCAGCAGCGTAGGGACAGAAAACACTGAAGCTTTCTTT
CASSVGTENTEAFF
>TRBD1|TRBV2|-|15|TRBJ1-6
TGTGCCAGCGGGGAGACAGGGACCTATAATTCACCCCTCCACTTT
CASGETGTYNSPLHF
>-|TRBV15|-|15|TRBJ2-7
TGTGCCACCAGCAGAGATCCTAGGGGCTCCTACGAGCAGTACTTC
CATSRDPRGSYEQYF
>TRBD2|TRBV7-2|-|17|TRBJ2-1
TGTGCCAGCAGCTTAACCCGGCTAGCGGGGGGCGGCAATGAGCAGTTCTTC
CASSLTRLAGGGNEQFF
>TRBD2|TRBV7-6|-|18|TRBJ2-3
TGTGCCAGCAGCTTAGCGTGGGCTAGCGGGGTCGGCACAGATACGCAGTATTTT
CASSLAWASGVGTDTQYF
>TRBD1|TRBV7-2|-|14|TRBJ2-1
TGTGCCAGCAGCGACAGGACAGGGGGCGATGAGCAGTTCTTC
CASSDRTGGDEQFF
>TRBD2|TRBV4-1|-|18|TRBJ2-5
TGCGCCAGCAGCCAAGATTTTGGCCTAGCGGGGGCCCGGGGGGCCCAGTACTTC
CASSQDFGLAGARGAQYF
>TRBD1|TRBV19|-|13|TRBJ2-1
TGTGCCAGTAGGCCGACAGGGTACAATGAGCAGTTCTTC
CASRPTGYNEQFF
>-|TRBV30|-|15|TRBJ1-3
TGTGCCTGGACCAAACTCGGGGGGTTACGTAACACCATATATTTT
CAWTKLGGLRNTIYF
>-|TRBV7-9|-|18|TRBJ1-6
TGTGCCAGCAGCCTGGGGCCAGGGATGAGCTCCTATAATTCACCCCTCCACTTT
CASSLGPGMSSYNSPLHF
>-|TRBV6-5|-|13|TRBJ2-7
TGTGCCAGCAGTTACTCTTACAGTTACGAGCAGTACTTC
CASSYSYSYEQYF
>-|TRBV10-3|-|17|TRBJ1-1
TGTGCCATCAGTGAGAACCTGTCCCGTCGAGTAAGCACTGAAGCTTTCTTT
CAISENLSRRVSTEAFF
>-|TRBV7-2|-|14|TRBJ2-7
TGTGCCAGCAGCGCCCAGTGGGGCGCCTACGAGCAGTACTTC
CASSAQWGAYEQYF
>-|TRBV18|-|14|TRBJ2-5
TGTGCCAGCTCACTTGGTTGGGCTCAAGAGACCCAGTACTTC
CASSLGWAQETQYF
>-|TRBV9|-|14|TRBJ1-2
TGTGCCAGCAGCGTAGGGCACCCCATCTATGGCTACACCTTC
CASSVGHPIYGYTF
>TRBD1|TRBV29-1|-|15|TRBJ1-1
TGCAGCGCGACGACAGGGATCGTAAGGAACACTGAAGCTTTCTTT
CSATTGIVRNTEAFF
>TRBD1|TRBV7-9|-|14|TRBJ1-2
TGTGCCAGCACCCTACCGGGACAGGGGGGTGGCTACACCTTC
CASTLPGQGGGYTF
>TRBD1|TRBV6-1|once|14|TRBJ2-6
TGTGCCAGCAGCCAGGGGGCTGGGGCCAACGTCCTGACTTTC
CASSQGAGANVLTF